The clone carrying this T cell receptor beta chain appeared many times. Its cognate antigen is unknown. The source of the sample is a study of metastatic and nonmetastatic thyroid tumors. Across the whole study: Repertoires from blood and tumor or nodule tissue of malignant and benign thyroid patients were compared. Study-wide results and caveats: It was reportedly found that TCR beta diversity was significantly higher in malignant thyroid tumors than in benign nodules, a difference seen in both blood and tumor samples.

Authors' processing steps: It was from CDR3 differences across clinicopathological groups that a distant-metastasis classifier for papillary thyroid cancer was built. TCRdb reanalyzed the PCR reads with MiXCR. The V and J calls were not made by the authors but by TCRdb's processing. Of some 83,000 clones listed, around 13% were seen once; the top ten hold 7% to 10%. Thyroid surgery took place with no prior treatment in any patient. This CDR3 spans 14 amino acids. With V trimmed by 1 base and J by 6 bases, 5 bases remained unmatched. Germline V gene sequence: CDR1 SGHRS, CDR2 YFSETQ. This TCR was recovered from a female donor with papillary thyroid cancer or a benign thyroid nodule (not recorded which). Some clones in this sample may be carry-over from other donors' samples. Sequencing used tumor tissue. The rearrangement uses TRBV5-1 and TRBJ2-7, with TRBD2 matching 9 bases. Here the CDR3 reads CASSLNSGRSEQYF. The DNA for the CDR3 is TGCGCCAGCAGCTTGAATAGCGGGAGAAGCGAGCAGTACTTC.